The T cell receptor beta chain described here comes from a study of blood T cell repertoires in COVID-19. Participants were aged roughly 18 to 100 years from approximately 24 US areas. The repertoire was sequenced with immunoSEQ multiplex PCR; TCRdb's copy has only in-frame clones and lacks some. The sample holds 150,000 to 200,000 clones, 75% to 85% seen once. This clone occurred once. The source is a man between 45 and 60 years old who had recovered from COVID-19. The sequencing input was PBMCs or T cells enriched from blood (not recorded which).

The CDR3 DNA follows: TGTGCCAGCAGTCAACGAGGGACAGAAGGTTCACCCCTCCACTTT. This codes for CASSQRGTEGSPLHF. The gene calls are TRBV6-1 and TRBJ1-6; 7 nucleotides align to TRBD1. Trimming removed 5 bases from V and 9 bases from J; junction bases left unmatched: 10. The CDR3 loop spans 15 amino acids. Germline V gives CDR1 MNHNS, CDR2 SASEGT.